This TCR beta chain is drawn from a study of CD8+CD57+ T cells in acquired aplastic anemia. About the study: The average for DNA from sorted CD4+ and CD8+ cells was around 3.4 ug.

CD8+CD57+ cell expansion, shown by flow cytometry, had occurred in the patients selected for sequencing. For CDR3 and TCR beta VDJ profiling, genomic DNA was the template used. TCRdb redid the calling of the reads with MiXCR, one entry per CDR3 protein. The sample records fewer than 250,000 distinct CDR3 sequences, roughly half being singletons. Germline assignment: CDR1 SNHLY and CDR2 FYNNEI. The CDR3 runs to 15 residues. Trimming cost V 6 bases and J 3 bases; bases outside gene matches: 7. In its sample, this clonotype was seen many times. The clonotype was recovered from a human donor with aplastic anemia. Sequencing used sorted CD4+, CD8+, or CD8+CD57+ T cells (not recorded which) from PBMCs. V is TRBV2 and J is TRBJ1-5; the match to TRBD1 covers 8 bases. CDR3 bases: TGTGCCAGCAGCACGGACAGGGACTACAATCAGCCCCAGCATTTT. Protein sequence: CASSTDRDYNQPQHF.